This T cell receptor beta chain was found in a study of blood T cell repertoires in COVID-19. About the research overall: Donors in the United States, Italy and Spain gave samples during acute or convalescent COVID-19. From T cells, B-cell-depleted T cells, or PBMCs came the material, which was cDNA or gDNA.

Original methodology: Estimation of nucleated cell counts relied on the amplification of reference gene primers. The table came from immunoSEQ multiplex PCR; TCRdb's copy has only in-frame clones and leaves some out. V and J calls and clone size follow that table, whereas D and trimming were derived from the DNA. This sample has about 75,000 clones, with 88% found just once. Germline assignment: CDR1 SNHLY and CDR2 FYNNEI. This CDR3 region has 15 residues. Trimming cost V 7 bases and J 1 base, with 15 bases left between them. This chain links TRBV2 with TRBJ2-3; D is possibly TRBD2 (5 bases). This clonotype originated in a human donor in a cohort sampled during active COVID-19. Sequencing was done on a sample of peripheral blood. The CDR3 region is CASTGFDKGTDTQYF. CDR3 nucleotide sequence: TGTGCCAGCACGGGGTTTGACAAAGGCACAGATACGCAGTATTTT.